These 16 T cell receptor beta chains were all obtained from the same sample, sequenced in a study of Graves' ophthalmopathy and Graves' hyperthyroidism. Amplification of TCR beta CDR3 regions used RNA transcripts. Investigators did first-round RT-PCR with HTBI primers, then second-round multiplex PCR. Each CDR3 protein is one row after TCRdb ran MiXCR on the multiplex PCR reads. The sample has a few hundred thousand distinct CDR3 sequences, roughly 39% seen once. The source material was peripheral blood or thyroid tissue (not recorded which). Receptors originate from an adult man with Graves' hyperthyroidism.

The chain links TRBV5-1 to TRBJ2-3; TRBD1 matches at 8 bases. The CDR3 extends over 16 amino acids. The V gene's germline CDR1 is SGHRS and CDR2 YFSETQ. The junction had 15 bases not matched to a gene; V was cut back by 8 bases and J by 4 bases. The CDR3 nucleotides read TGCGCCAGTAGCCCCGGCAGGGACAGGTTGGCAGATACGCAGTATTTT. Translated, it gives CASSPGRDRLADTQYF.

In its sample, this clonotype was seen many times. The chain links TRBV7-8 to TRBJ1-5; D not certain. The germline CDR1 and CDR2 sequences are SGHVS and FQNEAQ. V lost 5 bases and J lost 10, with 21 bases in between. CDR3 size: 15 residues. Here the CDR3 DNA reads TGTGCCAGCAGCCCGTGGACTCCCGATGACCAACCCCAGCATTTT. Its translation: CASSPWTPDDQPQHF.

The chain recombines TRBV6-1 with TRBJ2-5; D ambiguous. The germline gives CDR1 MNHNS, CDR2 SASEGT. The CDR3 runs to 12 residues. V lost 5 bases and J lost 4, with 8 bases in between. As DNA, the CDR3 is TGTGCCAGCAGTTTACGGTCAGAGACCCAGTACTTC. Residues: CASSLRSETQYF.

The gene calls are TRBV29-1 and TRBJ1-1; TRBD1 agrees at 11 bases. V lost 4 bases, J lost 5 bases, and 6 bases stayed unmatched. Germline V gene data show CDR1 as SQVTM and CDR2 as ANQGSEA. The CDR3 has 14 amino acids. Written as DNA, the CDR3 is TGCAGCGTTGTCCGGGACAGGGGGGGTACTGAAGCTTTCTTT. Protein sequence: CSVVRDRGGTEAFF.

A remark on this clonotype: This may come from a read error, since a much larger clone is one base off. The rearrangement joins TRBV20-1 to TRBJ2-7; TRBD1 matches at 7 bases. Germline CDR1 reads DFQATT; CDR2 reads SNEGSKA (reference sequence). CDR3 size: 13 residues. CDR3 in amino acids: CSAGDSRIYEQCF. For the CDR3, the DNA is TGCAGTGCAGGGGACAGTAGAATTTACGAGCAGTGCTTC.

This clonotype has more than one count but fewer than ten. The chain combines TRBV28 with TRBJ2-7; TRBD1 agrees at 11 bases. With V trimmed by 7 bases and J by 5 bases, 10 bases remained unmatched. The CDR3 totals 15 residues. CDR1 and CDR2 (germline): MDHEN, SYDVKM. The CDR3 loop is CASNTPGTGGDEQYF. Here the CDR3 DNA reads TGTGCCAGCAATACTCCCGGGACAGGGGGAGACGAGCAGTACTTC.

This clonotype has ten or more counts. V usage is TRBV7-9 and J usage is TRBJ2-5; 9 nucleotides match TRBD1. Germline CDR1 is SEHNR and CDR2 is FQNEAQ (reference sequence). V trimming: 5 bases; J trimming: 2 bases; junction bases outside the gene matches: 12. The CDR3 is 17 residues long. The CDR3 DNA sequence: TGTGCCAGCAGCAAGGGACAGGGTTTAGGGCGGCAAGAGACCCAGTACTTC. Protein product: CASSKGQGLGRQETQYF.

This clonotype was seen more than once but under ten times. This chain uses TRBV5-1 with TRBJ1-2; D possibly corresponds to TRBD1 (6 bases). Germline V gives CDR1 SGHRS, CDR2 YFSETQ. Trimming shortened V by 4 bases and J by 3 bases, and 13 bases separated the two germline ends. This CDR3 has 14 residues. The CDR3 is CASSPGTLYYGYTF. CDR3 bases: TGCGCCAGCAGCCCCGGGACACTCTACTATGGCTACACCTTC. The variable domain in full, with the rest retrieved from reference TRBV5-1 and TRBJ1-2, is KAGVTQTPRYLIKTRGQQVTLSCSPISGHRSVSWYQQTPGQGLQFLFEYFSETQRNKGNFPGRFSGRQFSNSRSEMNVSTLELGDSALYLCASSPGTLYYGYTFGSGTRLTVV.

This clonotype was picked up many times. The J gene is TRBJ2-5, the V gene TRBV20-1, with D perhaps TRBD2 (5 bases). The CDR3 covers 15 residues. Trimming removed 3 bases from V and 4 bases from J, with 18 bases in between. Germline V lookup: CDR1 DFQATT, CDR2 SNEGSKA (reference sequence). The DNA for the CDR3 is TGCAGTGCTAGTCTAGCCCTTCGTATAGGAGAGACCCAGTACTTC. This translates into CSASLALRIGETQYF.

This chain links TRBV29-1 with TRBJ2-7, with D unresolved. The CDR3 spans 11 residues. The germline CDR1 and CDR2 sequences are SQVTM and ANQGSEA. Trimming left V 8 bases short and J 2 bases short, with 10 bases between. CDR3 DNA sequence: TGCAGCAGTGACCAGACCTACGAGCAGTACTTC. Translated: CSSDQTYEQYF.

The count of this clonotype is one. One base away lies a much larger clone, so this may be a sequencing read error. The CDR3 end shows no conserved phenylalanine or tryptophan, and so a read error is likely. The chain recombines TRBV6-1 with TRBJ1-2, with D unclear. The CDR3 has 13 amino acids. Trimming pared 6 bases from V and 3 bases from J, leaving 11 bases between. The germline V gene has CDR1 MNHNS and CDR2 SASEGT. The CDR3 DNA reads TGTGCCAGCAGCCCCATCCCGGACTATGGCTACACCTCC. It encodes CASSPIPDYGYTS.

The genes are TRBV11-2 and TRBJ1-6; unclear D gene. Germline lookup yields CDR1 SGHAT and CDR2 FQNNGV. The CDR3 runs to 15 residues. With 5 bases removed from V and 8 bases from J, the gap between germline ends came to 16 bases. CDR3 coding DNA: TGTGCCAGCAGCCGAGGCTGGAATAGTCATTCACCCCTCCACTTT. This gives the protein CASSRGWNSHSPLHF.

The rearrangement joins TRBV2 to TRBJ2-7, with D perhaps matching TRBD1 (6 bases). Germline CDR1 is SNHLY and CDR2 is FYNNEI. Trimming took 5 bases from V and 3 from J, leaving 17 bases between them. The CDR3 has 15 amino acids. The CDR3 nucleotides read TGTGCCAGCAGTTTTAAAAGAGGGGGTTTCTACGAGCAGTACTTC. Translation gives CASSFKRGGFYEQYF.

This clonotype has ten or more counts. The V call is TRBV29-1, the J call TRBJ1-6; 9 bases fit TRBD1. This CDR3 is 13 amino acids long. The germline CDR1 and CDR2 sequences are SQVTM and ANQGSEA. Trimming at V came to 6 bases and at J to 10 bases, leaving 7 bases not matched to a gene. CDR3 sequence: CSVGQGGGSPLHF. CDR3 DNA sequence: TGCAGCGTGGGACAGGGAGGAGGGTCACCCCTCCACTTT.

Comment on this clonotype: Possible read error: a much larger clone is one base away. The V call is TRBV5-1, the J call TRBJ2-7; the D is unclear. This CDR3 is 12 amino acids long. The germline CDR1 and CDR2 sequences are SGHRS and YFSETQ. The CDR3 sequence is CASSHRTGEQYF. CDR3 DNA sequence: TGTGCCAGCAGCCACCGGACCGGCGAGCAGTACTTC.

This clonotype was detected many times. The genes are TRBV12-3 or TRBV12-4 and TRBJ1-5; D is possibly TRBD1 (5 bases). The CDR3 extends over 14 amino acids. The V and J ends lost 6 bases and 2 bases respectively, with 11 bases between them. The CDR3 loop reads CASRKDSGNQPQHF. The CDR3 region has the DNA TGTGCCAGCAGAAAAGACAGTGGCAATCAGCCCCAGCATTTT.